This T cell receptor beta chain is drawn from a study of blood T cell repertoires in COVID-19. CDR1 is MDHEN and CDR2 is SYDVKM in the germline V gene. The CDR3 runs 14 residues. V was clipped by 1 base and J by 3 bases, with 7 bases between them. TCRdb's table, derived via immunoSEQ multiplex PCR, lists solely in-frame clones and lacks some. The repertoire has 200,000 to 250,000 clones, 70% to 90% of them found once; the top ten carry about 7.3%. The source material was peripheral blood. This sequence joins TRBV28 and TRBJ1-3; no reliable D call. This sequence was found in a woman aged 45-65 years with active or convalescent COVID-19. The CDR3 DNA reads TGTGCCAGCAGTTTATACCGCGGTGGAAACACCATATATTTT. Translation: CASSLYRGGNTIYF.